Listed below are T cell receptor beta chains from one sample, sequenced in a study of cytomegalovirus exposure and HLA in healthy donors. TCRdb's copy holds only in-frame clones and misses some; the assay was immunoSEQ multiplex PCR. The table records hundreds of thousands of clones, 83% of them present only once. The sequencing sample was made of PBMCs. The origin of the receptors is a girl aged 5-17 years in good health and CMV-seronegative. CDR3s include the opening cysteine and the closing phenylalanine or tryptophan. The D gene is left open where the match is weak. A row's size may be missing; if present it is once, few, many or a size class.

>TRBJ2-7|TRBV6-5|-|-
TGTGCCAGCAGCCAGGGAAGGCCTGGTTGGGAGCAGTACTTC
CASSQGRPGWEQYF
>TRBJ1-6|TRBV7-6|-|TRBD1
TGTGCCAGCAGCCCGGGGACAGGGATCTATTCACCCCTCCACTTT
CASSPGTGIYSPLHF
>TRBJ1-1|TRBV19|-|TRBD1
TGTGCCAGTAGTTTTACCGGGACAGCCGATGAAGCTTTCTTT
CASSFTGTADEAFF
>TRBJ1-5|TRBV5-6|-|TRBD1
TGTGCCAGCAGCGTATACAGGGGTTCTAGCAATCAGCCCCAGCATTTT
CASSVYRGSSNQPQHF
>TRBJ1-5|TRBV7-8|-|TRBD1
TGTGCCAGCAGATTGGACAGGTCTAGCAATCAGCCCCAGCATTTT
CASRLDRSSNQPQHF
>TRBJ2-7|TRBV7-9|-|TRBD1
TGTGCCAGCATCAAACCGGGACAGGGGGTCCACGAGCAGTACTTC
CASIKPGQGVHEQYF
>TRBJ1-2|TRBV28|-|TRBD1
TGTGCCAGCAGTACCAACAGGGGGGGAAACTATGGCTACACCTTC
CASSTNRGGNYGYTF
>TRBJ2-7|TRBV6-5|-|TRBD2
TGTGCCAGCAGCTGGGGACTAGAGTCACTCGAGCAGTACTTC
CASSWGLESLEQYF
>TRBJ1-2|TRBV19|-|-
TGTGCCAGTAGTAGCATCCCGGACTATGGCTACACCTTC
CASSSIPDYGYTF
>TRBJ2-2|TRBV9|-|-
TGTGCCAGCAGCGTAGCGAGCTTTAACACCGGGGAGCTGTTTTTT
CASSVASFNTGELFF
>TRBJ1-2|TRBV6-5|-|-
TGTGCCAGCAACGGACAGCCCTGGGTAGGGGGCTACACCTTC
CASNGQPWVGGYTF
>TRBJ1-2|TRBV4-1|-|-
TGCGCCAGCAGCCAAGATAACCCAGGGGCGAACTATGGCTACACCTTC
CASSQDNPGANYGYTF
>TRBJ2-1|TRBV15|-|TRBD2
TGTGCCACCAGCAGAGAGGGCGGGGGTGTATCAAATGAGCAGTTCTTC
CATSREGGGVSNEQFF
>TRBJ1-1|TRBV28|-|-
TGTGCCAGCAGTTTAGACAGGTACACTGAAGCTTTCTTT
CASSLDRYTEAFF
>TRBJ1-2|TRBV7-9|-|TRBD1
TGTGCCAGCAGCTTAGGGTCGGGGACAGGAGATTATGGCTACACCTTC
CASSLGSGTGDYGYTF
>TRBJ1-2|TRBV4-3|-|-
TGCGCCAGCAGCCAAGAGTTCGTTGATGAGGGCTTCTCTAACTATGGCTACACCTTC
CASSQEFVDEGFSNYGYTF
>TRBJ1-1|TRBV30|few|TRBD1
TGTGCCTGGAAACAGGGGCAGTGGAACACTGAAGCTTTCTTT
CAWKQGQWNTEAFF
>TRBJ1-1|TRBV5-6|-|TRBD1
TGTGCCAGCAGAACTAATAGGGACAGGTTTAGTTTGGAAGCTTTCTTT
CASRTNRDRFSLEAFF
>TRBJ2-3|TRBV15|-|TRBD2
TGTGCCACCAGCCTTACCTTTGCTAGCGGGGGGTCCATGGATACGCAGTATTTT
CATSLTFASGGSMDTQYF
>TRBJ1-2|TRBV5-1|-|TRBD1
TGCGCCAGCAGCTCGGCGGACAGGAGCTATGGCTACACCTTC
CASSSADRSYGYTF
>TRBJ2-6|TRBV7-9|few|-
TGTGCCAGCAGCTCCGGACTGATCACTGGGGCCAACGTCCTGACTTTC
CASSSGLITGANVLTF
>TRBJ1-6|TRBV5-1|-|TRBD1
TGCGCCAGCAGCTTTGACAGGGGCGGTAATTCACCCCTCCACTTT
CASSFDRGGNSPLHF
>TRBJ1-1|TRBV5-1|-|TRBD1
TGCGCCAGCAGCCCAGCGGACAGGGGGCACACTGAAGCTTTCTTT
CASSPADRGHTEAFF
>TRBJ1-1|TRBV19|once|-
TGTGCCAGTACCCAGACAGCCGCTGAAGCTTTCTTT
CASTQTAAEAFF
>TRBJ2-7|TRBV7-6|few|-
TGTGCCAGCAGTGGGGAGCCCTTCTCCTACGAGCAGTACTTC
CASSGEPFSYEQYF
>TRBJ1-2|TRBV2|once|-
TGTGCCAGCTCCAAGGAGAGCAAACCCTATGGCTACACCTTC
CASSKESKPYGYTF
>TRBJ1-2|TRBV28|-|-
TGTGCCAGCAGTCTTTCCAGGGCTGGCTACACCTTC
CASSLSRAGYTF
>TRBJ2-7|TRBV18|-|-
TGTGCCAGCTCACCTGGAGTACTTAGCTCCTACGAGCAGTACTTC
CASSPGVLSSYEQYF
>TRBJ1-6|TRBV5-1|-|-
TGCGCCAGCAGCTTGGGGGACGGCGGGAATTCATCCCTCCACTTT
CASSLGDGGNSSLHF
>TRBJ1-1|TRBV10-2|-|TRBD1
TGCGCCAGCAGTGAGTCGGGACAGGGAGGCACTGAAGCTTTCTTT
CASSESGQGGTEAFF
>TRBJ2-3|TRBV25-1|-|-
TGTGCCAGCAGACTTCCCCTCAGGGATGGGAGCACAGATACGCAGTATTTT
CASRLPLRDGSTDTQYF
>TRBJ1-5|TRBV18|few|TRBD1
TGTGCCAGCTCACCTGGACAGGGCTTTGTCCAGCCCCAGCATTTT
CASSPGQGFVQPQHF
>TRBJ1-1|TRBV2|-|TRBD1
TGTGCCAGCAGGGACAGGAAGGGGGACACTGAAGCTTTCTTT
CASRDRKGDTEAFF
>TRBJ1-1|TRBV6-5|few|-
TGTGCCAGCAGTTCCGAGCGTGGCACTGAAGCTTTCTTT
CASSSERGTEAFF
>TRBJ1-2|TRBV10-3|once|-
TGTGCCATCAGTGAGTCCAGTCGGGAGATCTATGGCTACACCTTC
CAISESSREIYGYTF
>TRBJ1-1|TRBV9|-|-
TGTGCCAGCAGTGGGGACTTGAACACTGAAGCTTTCTTT
CASSGDLNTEAFF
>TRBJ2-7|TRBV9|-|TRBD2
TGTGCCAGCAGCGTAGCGGGAGGGGGGTACGAGCAGTACTTC
CASSVAGGGYEQYF
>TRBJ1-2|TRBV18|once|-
TGTGCCAGCTCCCCAAACACTGGGGCAACTAACTATGGCTACACCTTC
CASSPNTGATNYGYTF
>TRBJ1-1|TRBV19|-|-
TGTGCCAGTAGTAGCCGACTCCTAGGTGACACTGAAGCTTTCTTT
CASSSRLLGDTEAFF
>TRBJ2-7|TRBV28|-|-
TGTGCCAGCAGTTTACGGACTCTCTACGAGCAGTACTTC
CASSLRTLYEQYF
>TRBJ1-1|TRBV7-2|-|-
TGTGCCAGCAGCTTAACCAGTTGGAACACTGAAGCTTTCTTT
CASSLTSWNTEAFF
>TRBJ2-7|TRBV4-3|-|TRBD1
TGCGCCAGCAGCTTAGACAGGGAAACTTACGAGCAGTACTTC
CASSLDRETYEQYF
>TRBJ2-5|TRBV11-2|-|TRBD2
TGTGCCAGCAGCCCTTTACTGGATTTAGCGGGAGGGCACCGAGAGACCCAGTACTTC
CASSPLLDLAGGHRETQYF
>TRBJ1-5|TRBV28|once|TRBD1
TGTGCCAGCAGTCAACTGGGACAGACTAGCAATCAGCCCCAGCATTTT
CASSQLGQTSNQPQHF
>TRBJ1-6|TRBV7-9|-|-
TGTGCCAGCAGCTCCGGAGGATCCAGCTCCTATAATTCACCCCTCCACTTT
CASSSGGSSSYNSPLHF
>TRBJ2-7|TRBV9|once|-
TGTGCCAGCAGCGTCTCTGGGGGCCCCCCCTACGAGCAGTACTTC
CASSVSGGPPYEQYF
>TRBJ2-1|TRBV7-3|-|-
TGTGCCAGCAGCTCCAGACTAGATAGTGAGCAGTTCTTC
CASSSRLDSEQFF
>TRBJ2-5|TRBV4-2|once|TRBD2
TGTGCCAGCAGCTACCGAACAGCGGGGTTAGAGACCCAGTACTTC
CASSYRTAGLETQYF
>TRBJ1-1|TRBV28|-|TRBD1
TGTGCCAGCAGTCCTAACAGGGGGAACACTGAAGCTTTCTTT
CASSPNRGNTEAFF